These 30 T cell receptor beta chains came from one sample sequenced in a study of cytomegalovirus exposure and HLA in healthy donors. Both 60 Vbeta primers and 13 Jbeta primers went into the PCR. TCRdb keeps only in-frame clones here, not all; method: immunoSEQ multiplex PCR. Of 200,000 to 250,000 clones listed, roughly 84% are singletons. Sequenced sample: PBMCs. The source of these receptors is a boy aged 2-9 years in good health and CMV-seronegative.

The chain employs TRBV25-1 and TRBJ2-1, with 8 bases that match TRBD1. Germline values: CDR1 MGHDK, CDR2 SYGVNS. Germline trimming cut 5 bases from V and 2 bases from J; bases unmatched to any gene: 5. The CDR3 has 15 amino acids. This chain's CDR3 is CASSTGGSPYNEQFF. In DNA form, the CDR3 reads TGTGCCAGCAGTACAGGGGGTTCGCCCTACAATGAGCAGTTCTTC.

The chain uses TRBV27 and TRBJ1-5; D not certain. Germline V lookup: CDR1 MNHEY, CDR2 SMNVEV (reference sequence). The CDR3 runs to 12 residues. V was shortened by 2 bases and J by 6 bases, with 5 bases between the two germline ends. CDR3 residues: CASSLNGQPQHF. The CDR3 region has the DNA TGTGCCAGCAGTTTAAACGGTCAGCCCCAGCATTTT.

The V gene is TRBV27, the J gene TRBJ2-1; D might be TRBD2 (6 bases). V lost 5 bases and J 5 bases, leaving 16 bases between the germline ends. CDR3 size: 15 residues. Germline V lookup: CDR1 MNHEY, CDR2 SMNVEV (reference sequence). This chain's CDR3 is CASSPLARRDNEQFF. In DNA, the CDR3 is TGTGCCAGCAGTCCTCTGGCCCGGAGGGACAATGAGCAGTTCTTC.

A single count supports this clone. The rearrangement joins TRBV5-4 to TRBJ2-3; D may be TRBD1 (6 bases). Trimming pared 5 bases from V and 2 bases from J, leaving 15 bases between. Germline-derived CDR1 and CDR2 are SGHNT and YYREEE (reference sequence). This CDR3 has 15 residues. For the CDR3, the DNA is TGTGCCAGCAGGTACGACAGGAGAACCACAGATACGCAGTATTTT. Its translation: CASRYDRRTTDTQYF.

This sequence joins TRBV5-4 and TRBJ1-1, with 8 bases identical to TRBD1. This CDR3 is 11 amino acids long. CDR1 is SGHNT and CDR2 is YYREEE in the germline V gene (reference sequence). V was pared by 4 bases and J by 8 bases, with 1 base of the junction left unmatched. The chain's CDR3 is CASSRDREAFF. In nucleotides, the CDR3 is TGTGCCAGCAGCCGGGACAGGGAAGCTTTCTTT.

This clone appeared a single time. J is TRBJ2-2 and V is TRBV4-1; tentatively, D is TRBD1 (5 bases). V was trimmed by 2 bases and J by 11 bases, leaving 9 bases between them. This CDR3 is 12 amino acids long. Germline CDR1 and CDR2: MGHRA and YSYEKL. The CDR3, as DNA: TGCGCCAGCAGCCAATCTGGACAAGAGCTGTTTTTT. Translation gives CASSQSGQELFF.

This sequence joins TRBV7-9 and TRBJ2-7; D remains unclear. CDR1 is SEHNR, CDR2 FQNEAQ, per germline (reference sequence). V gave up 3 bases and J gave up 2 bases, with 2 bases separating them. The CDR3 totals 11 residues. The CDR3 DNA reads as TGTGCCAGCAGCTTCACCTACGAGCAGTACTTC. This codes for CASSFTYEQYF.

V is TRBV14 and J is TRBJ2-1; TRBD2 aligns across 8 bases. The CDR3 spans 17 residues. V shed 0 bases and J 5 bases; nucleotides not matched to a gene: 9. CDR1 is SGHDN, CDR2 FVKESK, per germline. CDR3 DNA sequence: TGTGCCAGCAGCCAAGATTTCACCGGGACTAGGAACAATGAGCAGTTCTTC. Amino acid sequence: CASSQDFTGTRNNEQFF.

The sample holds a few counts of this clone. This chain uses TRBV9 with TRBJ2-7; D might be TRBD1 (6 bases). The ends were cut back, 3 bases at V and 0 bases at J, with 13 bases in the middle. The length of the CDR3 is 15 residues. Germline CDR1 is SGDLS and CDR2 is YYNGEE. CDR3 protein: CASSALQDSSYEQYF. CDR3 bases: TGTGCCAGCAGCGCACTACAGGACAGCTCCTACGAGCAGTACTTC.

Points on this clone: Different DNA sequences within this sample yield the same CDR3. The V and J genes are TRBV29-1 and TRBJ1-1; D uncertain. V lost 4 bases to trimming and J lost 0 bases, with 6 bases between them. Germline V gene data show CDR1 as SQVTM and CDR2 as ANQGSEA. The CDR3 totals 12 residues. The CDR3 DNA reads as TGCAGCGTTGGACAACTGAACACTGAAGCTTTCTTT. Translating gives CSVGQLNTEAFF.

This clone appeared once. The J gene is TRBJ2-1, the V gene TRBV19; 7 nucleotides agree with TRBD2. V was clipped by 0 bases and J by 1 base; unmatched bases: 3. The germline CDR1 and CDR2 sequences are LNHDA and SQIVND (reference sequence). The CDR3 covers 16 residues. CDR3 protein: CASSIDLGGSYNEQFF. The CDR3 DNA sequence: TGTGCCAGTAGTATAGATCTGGGGGGGTCCTACAATGAGCAGTTCTTC.

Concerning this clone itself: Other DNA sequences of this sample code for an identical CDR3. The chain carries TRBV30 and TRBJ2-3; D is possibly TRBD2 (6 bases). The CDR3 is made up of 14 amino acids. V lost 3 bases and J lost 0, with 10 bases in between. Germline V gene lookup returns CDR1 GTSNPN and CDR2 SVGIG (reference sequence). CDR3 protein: CAWRASGSTDTQYF. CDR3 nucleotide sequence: TGTGCCTGGAGGGCCAGCGGGAGCACAGATACGCAGTATTTT.

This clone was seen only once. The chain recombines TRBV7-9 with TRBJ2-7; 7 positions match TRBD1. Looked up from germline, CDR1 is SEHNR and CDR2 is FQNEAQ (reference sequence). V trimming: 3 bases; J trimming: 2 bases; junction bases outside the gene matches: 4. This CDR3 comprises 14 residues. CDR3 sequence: CASSFDRAPYEQYF. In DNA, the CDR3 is TGTGCCAGCAGCTTTGACAGGGCTCCCTACGAGCAGTACTTC. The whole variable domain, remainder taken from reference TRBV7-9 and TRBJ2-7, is DTGVSQNPRHKITKRGQNVTFRCDPISEHNRLYWYRQTLGQGPEFLTYFQNEAQLEKSRLLSDRFSAERPKGSFSTLEIQRTEQGDSAMYLCASSFDRAPYEQYFGPGTRLTVT.

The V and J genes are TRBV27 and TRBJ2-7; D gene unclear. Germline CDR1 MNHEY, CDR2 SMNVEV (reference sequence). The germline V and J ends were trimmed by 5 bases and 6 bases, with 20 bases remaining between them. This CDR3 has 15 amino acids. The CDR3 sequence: CASSPAASRGIEQYF. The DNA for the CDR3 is TGTGCCAGCAGTCCAGCCGCCTCCCGCGGTATCGAGCAGTACTTC.

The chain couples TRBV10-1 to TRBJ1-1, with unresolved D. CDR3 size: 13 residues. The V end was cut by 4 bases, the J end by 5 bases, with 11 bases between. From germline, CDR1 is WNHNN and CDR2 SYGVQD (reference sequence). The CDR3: CASSVSGETEAFF. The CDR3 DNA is TGCGCCAGCAGTGTTTCAGGTGAGACTGAAGCTTTCTTT.

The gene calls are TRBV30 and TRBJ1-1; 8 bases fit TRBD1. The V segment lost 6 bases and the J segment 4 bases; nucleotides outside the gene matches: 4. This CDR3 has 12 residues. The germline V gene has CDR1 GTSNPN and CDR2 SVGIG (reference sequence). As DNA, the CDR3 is TGTGCCTGCGGGACAGGTTTCACTGAAGCTTTCTTT. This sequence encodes CACGTGFTEAFF.

The CDR3 DNA sequence: TGTGCCAGCAGTTCCACCCCCTTCTCGGGACAGTCCAAAAACATTCAGTACTTC. It is translated as CASSSTPFSGQSKNIQYF. The chain employs TRBV28 and TRBJ2-4; the match to TRBD1 covers 7 bases. CDR1 MDHEN and CDR2 SYDVKM come from the germline V gene. After removal of 4 bases from V and 2 bases from J, the junction contained 14 bases not matched to a gene. This CDR3 is 18 amino acids long.

CDR3 protein: CASSMGAGAYEQYF. The DNA of the CDR3 is TGTGCCAGTAGTATGGGCGCGGGGGCCTACGAGCAGTACTTC. The rearrangement uses TRBV19 and TRBJ2-7; 7 bases fit TRBD2. V shed 3 bases, J shed 2 bases, and the junction held 4 bases outside the gene matches. This CDR3 contains 14 residues. Germline-derived CDR1 and CDR2 are LNHDA and SQIVND (reference sequence).

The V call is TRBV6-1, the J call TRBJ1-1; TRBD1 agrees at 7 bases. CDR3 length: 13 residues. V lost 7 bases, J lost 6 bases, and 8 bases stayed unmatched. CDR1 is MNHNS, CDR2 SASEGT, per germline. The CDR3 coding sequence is TGTGCCAGCATTTTAAGACAGGGCGCTGAAGCTTTCTTT. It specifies CASILRQGAEAFF.

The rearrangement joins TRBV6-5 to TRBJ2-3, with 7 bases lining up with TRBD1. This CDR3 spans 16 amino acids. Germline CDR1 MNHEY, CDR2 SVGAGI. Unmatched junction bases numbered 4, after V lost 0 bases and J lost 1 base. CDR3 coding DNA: TGTGCCAGCAGTTACTCGCCAGGGGGAGGCACAGATACGCAGTATTTT. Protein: CASSYSPGGGTDTQYF.

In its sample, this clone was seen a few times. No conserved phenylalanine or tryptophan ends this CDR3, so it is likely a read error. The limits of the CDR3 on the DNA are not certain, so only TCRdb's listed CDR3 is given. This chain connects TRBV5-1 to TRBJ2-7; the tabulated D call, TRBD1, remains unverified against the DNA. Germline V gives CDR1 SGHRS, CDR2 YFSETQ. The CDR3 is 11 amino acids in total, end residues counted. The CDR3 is CASSSAGRHPY.

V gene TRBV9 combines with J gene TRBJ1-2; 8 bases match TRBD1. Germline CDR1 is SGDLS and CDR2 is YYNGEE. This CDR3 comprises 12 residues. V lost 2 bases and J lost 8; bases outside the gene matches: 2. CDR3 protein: CASSVTGGGYTF. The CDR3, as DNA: TGTGCCAGCAGCGTTACAGGGGGGGGCTACACCTTC.

The CDR3 DNA reads as TGTGCCACCAGCAGAGGACGAGGGGGCGCTAACTATGGCTACACCTTC. Translating it yields CATSRGRGGANYGYTF. J is TRBJ1-2 and V is TRBV15; 7 nucleotides align to TRBD1. The ends lost 1 base at V and 0 bases at J; junction bases unmatched: 5. Germline V gene lookup returns CDR1 LNHNV and CDR2 YYDKDF (reference sequence). The CDR3 length is 16 residues.

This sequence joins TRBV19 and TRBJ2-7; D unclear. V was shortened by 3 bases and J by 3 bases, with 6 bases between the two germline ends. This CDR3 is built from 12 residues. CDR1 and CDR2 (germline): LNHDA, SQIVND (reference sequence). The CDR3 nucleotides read TGTGCCAGTAGTATCCCCCACTACGAGCAGTACTTC. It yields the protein CASSIPHYEQYF.

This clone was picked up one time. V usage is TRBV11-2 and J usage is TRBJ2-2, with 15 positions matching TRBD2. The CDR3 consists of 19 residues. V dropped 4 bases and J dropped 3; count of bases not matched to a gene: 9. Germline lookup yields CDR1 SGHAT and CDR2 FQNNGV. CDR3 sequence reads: CASSSPGLAGGRDTGELFF. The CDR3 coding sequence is TGTGCCAGCAGCTCCCCCGGACTAGCGGGGGGGCGGGACACCGGGGAGCTGTTTTTT.

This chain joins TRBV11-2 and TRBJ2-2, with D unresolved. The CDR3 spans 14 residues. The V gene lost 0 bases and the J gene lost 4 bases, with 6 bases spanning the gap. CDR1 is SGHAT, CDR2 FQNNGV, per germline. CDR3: CASSLEPVTGELFF. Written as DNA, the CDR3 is TGTGCCAGCAGCTTAGAGCCGGTCACCGGGGAGCTGTTTTTT.

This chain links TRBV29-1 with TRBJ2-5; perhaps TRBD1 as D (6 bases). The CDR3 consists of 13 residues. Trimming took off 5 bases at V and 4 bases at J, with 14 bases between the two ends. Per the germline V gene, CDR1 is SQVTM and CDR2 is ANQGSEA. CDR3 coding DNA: TGCAGCGTTTCAACAGGGTTGGGAGAGACCCAGTACTTC. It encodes CSVSTGLGETQYF.

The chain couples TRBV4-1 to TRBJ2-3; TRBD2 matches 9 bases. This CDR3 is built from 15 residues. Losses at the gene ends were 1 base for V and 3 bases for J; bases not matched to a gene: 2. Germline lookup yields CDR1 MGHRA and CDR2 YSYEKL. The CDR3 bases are TGCGCCAGCAGCCAAGGACTAGCGGCGACAGATACGCAGTATTTT. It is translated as CASSQGLAATDTQYF.

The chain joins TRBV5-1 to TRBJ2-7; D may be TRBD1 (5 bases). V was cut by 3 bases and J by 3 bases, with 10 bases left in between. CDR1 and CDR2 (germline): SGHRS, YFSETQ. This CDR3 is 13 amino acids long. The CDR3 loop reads CASSSSGYYEQYF. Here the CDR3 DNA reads TGCGCCAGCAGCTCATCAGGGTACTACGAGCAGTACTTC.

The CDR3 DNA is TGTGCCAGCAGCGATAGCGGGGACTCCTACAATGAGCAGTTCTTC. Translated, it gives CASSDSGDSYNEQFF. The chain carries TRBV6-4 and TRBJ2-1, with 8 bases matching TRBD2. V lost 6 bases, J lost 0 bases, and 4 bases stayed unmatched. The length of the CDR3 is 15 residues. The germline V gene has CDR1 MRHNA and CDR2 SNTAGT.